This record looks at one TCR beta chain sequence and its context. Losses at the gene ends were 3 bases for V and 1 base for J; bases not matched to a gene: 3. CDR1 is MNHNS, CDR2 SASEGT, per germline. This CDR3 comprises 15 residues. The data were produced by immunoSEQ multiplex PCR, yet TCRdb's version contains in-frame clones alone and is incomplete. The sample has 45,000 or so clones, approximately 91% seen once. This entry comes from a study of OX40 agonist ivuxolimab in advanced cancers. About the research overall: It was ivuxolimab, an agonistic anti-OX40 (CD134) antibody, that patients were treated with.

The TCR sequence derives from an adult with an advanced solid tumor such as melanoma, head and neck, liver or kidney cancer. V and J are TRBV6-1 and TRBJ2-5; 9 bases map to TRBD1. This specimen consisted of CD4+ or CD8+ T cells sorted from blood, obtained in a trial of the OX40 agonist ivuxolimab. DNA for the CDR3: TGTGCCAGCAGTGACACGGGACAGGGCCAAGAGACCCAGTACTTC. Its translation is CASSDTGQGQETQYF.